The rows below give T cell receptor beta chains drawn from one sample of a study of CD8+ T cells in alopecia areata. Repertoires were generated with immunoSEQ multiplex PCR, while TCRdb's copy carries only in-frame clones and drops some. The data show 160,000 or so clones, with less than 65% seen just once and approximately 19% held by the top ten. Sequencing used CD8+ T cells sorted from blood, obtained at week 0. The receptors shown here come from a human donor with alopecia areata. The CDR3 runs from the conserved cysteine through the conserved F or W. D genes are given only for firm matches. Clone size is shown for a subset of rows, as once, few, many or a class of expanded clone.

>TRBJ1-4|TRBV7-8|15|-|-
TGTGCCAGCAGCACTAGGGTGATTCCGGATGAAAAACTGTTTTTT
CASSTRVIPDEKLFF
>TRBJ1-6|TRBV6-4|13|few|-
TGTGCCAGCAGTGACTCGAGCAATTCACCCCTCCACTTT
CASSDSSNSPLHF
>TRBJ2-5|TRBV4-3|17|few|-
TGCGCCAGCAGCCAAGAATCAGGGGCTGGCGAACAAGAGACCCAGTACTTC
CASSQESGAGEQETQYF
>TRBJ1-5|TRBV7-9|14|-|-
TGTGCCAGCAGCCTGGACACTTCCCAGCAGCCCCAGCATTTT
CASSLDTSQQPQHF
>TRBJ2-5|TRBV4-3|15|-|-
TGCGCCAGCAGCCAAGAAAGCGGGCTTGGCGAGACCCAGTACTTC
CASSQESGLGETQYF
>TRBJ1-1|TRBV29-1|12|-|TRBD1
TGCAGCGTACAACAGGGGAGAACTGAAGCTTTCTTT
CSVQQGRTEAFF
>TRBJ2-5|TRBV5-1|15|-|-
TGCGCCAGCAGCTACGAAGGAGGGTACCCAGAGACCCAGTACTTC
CASSYEGGYPETQYF
>TRBJ2-3|TRBV7-2|15|-|TRBD2
TGTGCCAGCAGCTTAAGCGGGGGGGCATTTGATACGCAGTATTTT
CASSLSGGAFDTQYF
>TRBJ2-1|TRBV30|12|-|TRBD1
TGTGCCTGGGATGGGACAGGTGGAGAGCAGTTCTTC
CAWDGTGGEQFF
>TRBJ1-2|TRBV7-9|14|-|-
TGTGCCAGCAGCTTAGGGGACGGGCACTATGGCTACACCTTC
CASSLGDGHYGYTF
>TRBJ2-7|TRBV15|14|-|-
TGTGCCACCAGCAGAGATCTGGGGGCCACCGAGCAGTACTTC
CATSRDLGATEQYF
>TRBJ2-5|TRBV6-6|14|-|TRBD2
TGTGCCAGCAGTTACCAAGCGGGGCAAGAGACCCAGTACTTC
CASSYQAGQETQYF
>TRBJ2-4|TRBV9|16|once|-
TGTGCCAGCAGCCCCGAGGGGGTGGGAAGTGCGGACATTCAGTACTTC
CASSPEGVGSADIQYF
>TRBJ2-3|TRBV29-1|13|-|-
TGCAGCGTTGACCTGGAATACACAGATACGCAGTATTTT
CSVDLEYTDTQYF
>TRBJ1-1|TRBV29-1|15|-|TRBD1
TGCAGCGTTGAAGGGCGGGGACAGGTCAACACTGAAGCTTTCTTT
CSVEGRGQVNTEAFF
>TRBJ2-2|TRBV29-1|12|few|-
TGCAGCGTTAAAAGACAGGCCGGGGAGCTGTTTTTT
CSVKRQAGELFF